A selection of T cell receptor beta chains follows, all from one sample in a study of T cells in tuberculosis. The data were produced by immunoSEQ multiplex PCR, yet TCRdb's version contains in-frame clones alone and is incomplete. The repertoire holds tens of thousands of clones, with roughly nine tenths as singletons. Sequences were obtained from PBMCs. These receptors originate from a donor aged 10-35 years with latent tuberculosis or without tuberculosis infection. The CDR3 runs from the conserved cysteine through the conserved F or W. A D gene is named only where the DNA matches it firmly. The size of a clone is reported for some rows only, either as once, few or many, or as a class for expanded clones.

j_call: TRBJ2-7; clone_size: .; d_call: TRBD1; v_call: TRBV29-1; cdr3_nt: TGCAGCGTTGGAGGTGGGACAGGACCCTACGAGCAGTACTTC; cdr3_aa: CSVGGGTGPYEQYF
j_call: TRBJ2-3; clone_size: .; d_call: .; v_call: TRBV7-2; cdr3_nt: TGTGCCAGCAGCTTAGCAGGGGTCCTACTCACAGATACGCAGTATTTT; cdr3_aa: CASSLAGVLLTDTQYF
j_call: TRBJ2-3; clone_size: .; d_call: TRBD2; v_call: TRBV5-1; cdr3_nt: TGCGCCAGCAGCTTTAAACTAGCGGGGGGGTTCCCAGATACGCAGTATTTT; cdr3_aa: CASSFKLAGGFPDTQYF
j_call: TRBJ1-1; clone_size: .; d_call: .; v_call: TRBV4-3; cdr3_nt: TGCGCCAGCAGCCAAGATCTAGGGAACACTGAAGCTTTCTTT; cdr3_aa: CASSQDLGNTEAFF
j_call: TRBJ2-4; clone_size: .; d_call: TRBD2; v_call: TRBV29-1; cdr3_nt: TGCAGCGTTTGGACTAGCGGGGGGCCGACCAAAAACATTCAGTACTTC; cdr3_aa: CSVWTSGGPTKNIQYF
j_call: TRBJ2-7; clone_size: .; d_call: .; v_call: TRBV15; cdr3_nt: TGTGCCACCAGCAGAGCCGGACTTCTCTACGAGCAGTACTTC; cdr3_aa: CATSRAGLLYEQYF
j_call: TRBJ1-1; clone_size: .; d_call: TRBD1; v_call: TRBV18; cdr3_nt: TGTGCCAGCTCTCCCACAGGGGTAGTGAACACTGAAGCTTTCTTT; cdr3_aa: CASSPTGVVNTEAFF
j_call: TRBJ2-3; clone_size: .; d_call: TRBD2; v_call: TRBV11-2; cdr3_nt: TGTGCCAGCAGCTTAGGGACCCTAGCGGGAAGGTTTTTGGCAGATACGCAGTATTTT; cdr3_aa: CASSLGTLAGRFLADTQYF
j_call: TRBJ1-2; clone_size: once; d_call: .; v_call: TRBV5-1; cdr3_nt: TGCGCCAGCAGCAACCTCGGTGGAGGGAGGGGCTACACCTTC; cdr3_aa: CASSNLGGGRGYTF
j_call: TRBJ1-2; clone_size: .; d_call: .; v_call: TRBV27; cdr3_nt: TGTGCCAGATCGGAGATCCTCTATGGCTACACCTTC; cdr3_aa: CARSEILYGYTF
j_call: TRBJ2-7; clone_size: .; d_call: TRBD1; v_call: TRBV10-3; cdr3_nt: TGTGCCATCAGGGACAGGGGCTGGGACTACGAGCAGTACTTC; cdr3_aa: CAIRDRGWDYEQYF
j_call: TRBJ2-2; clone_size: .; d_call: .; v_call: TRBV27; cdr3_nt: TGTGCCAGCAGTTTCGGCCTCAGGACCGGGGAGCTGTTTTTT; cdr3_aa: CASSFGLRTGELFF
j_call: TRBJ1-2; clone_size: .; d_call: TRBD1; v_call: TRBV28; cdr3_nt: TGTGCCAGCAGTTTAGAGGGGGCGAGGGGCTACACCTTC; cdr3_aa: CASSLEGARGYTF
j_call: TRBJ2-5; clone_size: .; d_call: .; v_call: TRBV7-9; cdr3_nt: TGTGCCAGCAGCTCCGGCGGATCTCCACGGGAGACCCAGTACTTC; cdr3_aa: CASSSGGSPRETQYF
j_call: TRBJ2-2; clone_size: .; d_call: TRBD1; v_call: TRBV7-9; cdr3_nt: TGTGCCAGCAGCCCCCGACAGGGGGGTCTTTCGAACACCGGGGAGCTGTTTTTT; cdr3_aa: CASSPRQGGLSNTGELFF
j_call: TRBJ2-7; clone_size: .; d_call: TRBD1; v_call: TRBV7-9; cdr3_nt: TGTGCCAGCAGCTTAGGACTGGGGACAGCCTACGAGCAGTACTTC; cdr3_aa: CASSLGLGTAYEQYF
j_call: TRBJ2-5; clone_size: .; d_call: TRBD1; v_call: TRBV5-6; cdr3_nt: TGTGCCAGCAGCATTTGGGACAGGGGGCTTGCTGAGACCCAGTACTTC; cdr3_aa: CASSIWDRGLAETQYF
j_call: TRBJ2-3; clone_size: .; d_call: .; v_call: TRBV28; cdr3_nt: TGTGCCAGCAGTTCAGCGGGACACGGCACAGATACGCAGTATTTT; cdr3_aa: CASSSAGHGTDTQYF
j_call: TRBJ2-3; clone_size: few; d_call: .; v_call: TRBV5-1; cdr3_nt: TGCGCCAGCAGCGACCCGGGGAGCACAGATACGCAGTATTTT; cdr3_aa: CASSDPGSTDTQYF
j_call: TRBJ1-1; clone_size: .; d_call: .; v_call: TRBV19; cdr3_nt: TGTGCCAGTAGTAATTTCCAGGGGCTGAACACTGAAGCTTTCTTT; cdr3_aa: CASSNFQGLNTEAFF
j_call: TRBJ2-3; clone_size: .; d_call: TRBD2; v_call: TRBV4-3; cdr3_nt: TGCGCCAGCAGCCACGGACTAGCGGGAGATACGCAGTATTTT; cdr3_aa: CASSHGLAGDTQYF
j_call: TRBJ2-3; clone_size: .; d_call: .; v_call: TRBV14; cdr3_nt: TGTGCCAGCAGCCACCCTACAAAGGAGACAGATACGCAGTATTTT; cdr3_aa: CASSHPTKETDTQYF
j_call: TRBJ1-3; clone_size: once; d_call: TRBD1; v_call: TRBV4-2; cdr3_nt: TGTGCCAGCAGCCAAGGACAGGGGGCCGAAGGAAACACCATATATTTT; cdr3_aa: CASSQGQGAEGNTIYF
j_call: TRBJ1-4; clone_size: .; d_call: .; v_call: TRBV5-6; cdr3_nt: TGTGCCAGCAGCTTGGACAGGAATAATGAAAAACTGTTTTTT; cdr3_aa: CASSLDRNNEKLFF
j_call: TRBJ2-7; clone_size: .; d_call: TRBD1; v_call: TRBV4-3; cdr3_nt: TGCGCCAGCAGCCAAGTCGGCAGGACAGGGTACGAGCAGTACTTC; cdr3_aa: CASSQVGRTGYEQYF
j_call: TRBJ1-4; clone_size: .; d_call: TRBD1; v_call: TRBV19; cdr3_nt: TGTGCCAGTAGTGAAGGGGACAGGAGTAATGAAAAACTGTTTTTT; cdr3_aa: CASSEGDRSNEKLFF
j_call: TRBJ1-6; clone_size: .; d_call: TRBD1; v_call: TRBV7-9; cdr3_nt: TGTGCCAGCAGCTCAGAGACAGGGATTAATTCACCCCTCCACTTT; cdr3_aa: CASSSETGINSPLHF
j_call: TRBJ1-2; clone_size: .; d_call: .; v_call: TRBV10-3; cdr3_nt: TGTGCCATCAGTGAGTCGCCGCGATATGGCTACACCTTC; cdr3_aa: CAISESPRYGYTF
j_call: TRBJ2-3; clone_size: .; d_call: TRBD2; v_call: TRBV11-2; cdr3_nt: TGTGCCAGCAGCTTAGCGGGAAGCGGGGGTGGGGGCACAGATACGCAGTATTTT; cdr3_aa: CASSLAGSGGGGTDTQYF
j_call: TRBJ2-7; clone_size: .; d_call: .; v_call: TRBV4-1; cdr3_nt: TGCGCCAGCAGCCAAGAGGGGCCCTACAGGGAGCAGTACTTC; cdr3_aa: CASSQEGPYREQYF
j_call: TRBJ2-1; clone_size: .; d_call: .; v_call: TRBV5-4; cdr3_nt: TGTGCCAGCAGCTCAACCCGGTACTACAATGAGCAGTTCTTC; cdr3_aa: CASSSTRYYNEQFF
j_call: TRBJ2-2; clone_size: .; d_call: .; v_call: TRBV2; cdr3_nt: TGTGCCAGTACAGGGCGAAACACCGGGGAGCTGTTTTTT; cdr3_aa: CASTGRNTGELFF
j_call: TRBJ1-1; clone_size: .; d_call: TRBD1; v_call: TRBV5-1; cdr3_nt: TGCGCCAGCAGCTTGAGTGACAGGGGAGGAACTGAAGCTTTCTTT; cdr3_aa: CASSLSDRGGTEAFF
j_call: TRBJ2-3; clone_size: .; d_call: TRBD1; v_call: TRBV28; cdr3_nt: TGTGCCAGCAGTTTTCGACAGGGGGAGGCAGATACGCAGTATTTT; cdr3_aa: CASSFRQGEADTQYF
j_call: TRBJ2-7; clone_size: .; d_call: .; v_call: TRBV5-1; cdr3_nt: TGCGCCAGCAGCTACGACTCGAGCTACGAGCAGTACTTC; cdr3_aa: CASSYDSSYEQYF
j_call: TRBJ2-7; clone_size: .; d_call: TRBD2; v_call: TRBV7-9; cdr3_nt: TGTGCCAGCAGCAAGGGGACTAGCGAGCAGTACTTC; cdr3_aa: CASSKGTSEQYF
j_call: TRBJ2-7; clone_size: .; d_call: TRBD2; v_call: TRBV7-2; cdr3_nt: TGTGCCAGCAGCCCGGGACTAGCGACCTACGAGCAGTACTTC; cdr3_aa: CASSPGLATYEQYF
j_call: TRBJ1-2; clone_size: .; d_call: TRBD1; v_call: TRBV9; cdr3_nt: TGTGCCAGCAGCGTGGTTCCCCCACAGGGGAATGGCTACACCTTC; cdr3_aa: CASSVVPPQGNGYTF
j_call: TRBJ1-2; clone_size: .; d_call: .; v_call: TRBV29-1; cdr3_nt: TGCAGCGTTGCCCTAGACGGATCGGCTAACTATGGCTACACCTTC; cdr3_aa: CSVALDGSANYGYTF
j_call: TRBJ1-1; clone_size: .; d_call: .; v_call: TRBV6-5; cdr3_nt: TGTGCCAGCAGTTACTCGTCAGAAACCACTGAAGCTTTCTTT; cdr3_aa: CASSYSSETTEAFF
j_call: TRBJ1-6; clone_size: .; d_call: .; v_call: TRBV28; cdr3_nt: TGTGCCAGCGGGGGGGGTTACTCCTATAATTCACCCCTCCACTTT; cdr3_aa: CASGGGYSYNSPLHF
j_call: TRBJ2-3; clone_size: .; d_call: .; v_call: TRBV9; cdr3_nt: TGTGCCAGCAGCCTCCAGACAGGTAGCACAGATACGCAGTATTTT; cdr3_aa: CASSLQTGSTDTQYF
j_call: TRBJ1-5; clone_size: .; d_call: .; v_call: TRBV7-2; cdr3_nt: TGTGCCAGCAGCGCAGAGGGAATGCCCCAGCATTTT; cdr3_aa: CASSAEGMPQHF
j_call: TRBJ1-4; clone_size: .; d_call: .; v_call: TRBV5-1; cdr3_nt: TGCGCCAGCAGCCAGTATGGGACTGAGTATGAAAAACTGTTTTTT; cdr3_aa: CASSQYGTEYEKLFF
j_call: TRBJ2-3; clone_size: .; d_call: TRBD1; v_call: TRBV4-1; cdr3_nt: TGCGCCAGCAAAGACAGGGGAGGCGCAGATACGCAGTATTTT; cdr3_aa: CASKDRGGADTQYF
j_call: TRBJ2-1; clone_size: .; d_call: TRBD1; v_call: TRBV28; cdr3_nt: TGTGCCAGCAGTTCTTCAGGGGGCGTTGGAAATGAGCAGTTCTTC; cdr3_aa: CASSSSGGVGNEQFF
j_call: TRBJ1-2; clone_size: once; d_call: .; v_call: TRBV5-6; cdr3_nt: TGTGCCAGCAACGTTTGGCTTCCCCTCCAGGGCGGCGGCTACACCTTC; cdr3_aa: CASNVWLPLQGGGYTF
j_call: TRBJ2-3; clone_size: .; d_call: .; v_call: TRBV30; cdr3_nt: TGTGCCTCGACAGATCCCACAGATACGCAGTATTTT; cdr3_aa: CASTDPTDTQYF
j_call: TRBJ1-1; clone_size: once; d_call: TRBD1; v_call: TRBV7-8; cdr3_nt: TGTGCCAGCAGCGGAAGTCGGGCCAAGCTCGGGACAGCGAACACTGAAGCTTTCTTT; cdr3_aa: CASSGSRAKLGTANTEAFF
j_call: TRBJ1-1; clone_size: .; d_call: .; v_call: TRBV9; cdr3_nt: TGTGCCAGCAGCGTAGTCGCGGGTACCACTGAAGCTTTCTTT; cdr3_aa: CASSVVAGTTEAFF
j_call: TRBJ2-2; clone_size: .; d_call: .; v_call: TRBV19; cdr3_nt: TGTGCCAGTAGTGGGTCAGGGAACACCGGGGAGCTGTTTTTT; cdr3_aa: CASSGSGNTGELFF
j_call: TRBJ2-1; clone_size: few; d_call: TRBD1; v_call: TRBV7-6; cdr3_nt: TGTGCCAGCAGCGGAGGACAGGGTGCGGGTGAGCAGTTCTTC; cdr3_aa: CASSGGQGAGEQFF
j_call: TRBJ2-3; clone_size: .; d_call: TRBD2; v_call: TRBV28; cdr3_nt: TGTGCCAGCATCCTCCCCCGGGCGGGGGAACCTAGCACAGATACGCAGTATTTT; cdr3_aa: CASILPRAGEPSTDTQYF
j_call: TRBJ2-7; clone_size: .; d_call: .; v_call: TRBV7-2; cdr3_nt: TGTGCCAGCAGCTTTACAGGTCCTACCTACGAGCAGTACTTC; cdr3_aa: CASSFTGPTYEQYF
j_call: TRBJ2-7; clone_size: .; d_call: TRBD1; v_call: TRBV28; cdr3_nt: TGTGCCAGCAGTTACGGGACAGGGGTGTCCGAGCAGTACTTC; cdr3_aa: CASSYGTGVSEQYF
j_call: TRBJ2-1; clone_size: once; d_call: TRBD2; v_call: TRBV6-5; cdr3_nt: TGTGCCAGCAGTTACTGGCGGGAGGGCCCCTACAATGAGCAGTTCTTC; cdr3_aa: CASSYWREGPYNEQFF